The 26 T cell receptor beta chains below come from one sample, sequenced in a study of control samples from healthy donors and cancer patients. Data came from immunoSEQ multiplex PCR; TCRdb stores just in-frame clones and leaves some out. The sample lists around 90,000 clones, 70% to 90% occurring once. Sequencing was carried out using blood. The receptors were sampled from a man aged 25 to 45 in good health.

This sequence joins TRBV7-9 and TRBJ2-1, with 7 nucleotides matching TRBD1. The CDR3 loop spans 16 amino acids. The J segment lost 3 bases and the V segment lost 5 bases, leaving 10 bases of the junction unmatched. Germline lookup yields CDR1 SEHNR and CDR2 FQNEAQ (reference sequence). This CDR3 is CASSLGQGVIYNEQFF. CDR3 in DNA: TGTGCCAGCAGCCTAGGTCAGGGGGTCATCTACAATGAGCAGTTCTTC.

This clone turned up a few times. J is TRBJ1-1 and V is TRBV7-9, with unresolved D. CDR1 and CDR2 from the germline V gene are SEHNR and FQNEAQ (reference sequence). The CDR3 is 14 residues long. The germline V and J ends were trimmed by 3 bases and 4 bases, with 12 bases remaining between them. The CDR3 here is CASSLELGGTEAFF. The CDR3 coding sequence is TGTGCCAGCAGCTTGGAACTAGGTGGCACTGAAGCTTTCTTT.

This chain uses TRBV7-9 with TRBJ2-5; D may be TRBD1 or TRBD2 (7 bases each). The V end was cut by 7 bases, the J end by 4 bases, with 22 bases between. This CDR3 is 16 amino acids long. Per germline, CDR1 SEHNR and CDR2 FQNEAQ (reference sequence). The CDR3 is CASTLEGGGGRETQYF. The CDR3 DNA follows: TGTGCCAGCACTCTCGAAGGGGGAGGGGGCCGAGAGACCCAGTACTTC.

The chain combines TRBV5-1 with TRBJ2-1; possibly TRBD2 for D (6 bases). Trimming removed 4 bases at V and 5 bases at J, with 16 bases between. Looked up from germline, CDR1 is SGHRS and CDR2 is YFSETQ. The CDR3 runs 15 residues. CDR3 sequence: CASSVGGVMNNEQFF. In nucleotides, the CDR3 is TGCGCCAGCAGCGTCGGGGGAGTAATGAACAATGAGCAGTTCTTC.

V gene TRBV2 combines with J gene TRBJ1-6; possible D gene TRBD1, 5 bases. The germline V gene has CDR1 SNHLY and CDR2 FYNNEI. CDR3 length: 13 amino acids. Trimming pared 4 bases from V and 8 bases from J, leaving 9 bases between. The CDR3 reads CASSAQGYSPLHF. The CDR3, as DNA: TGTGCCAGCAGTGCCCAGGGCTATTCACCCCTCCACTTT.

The V and J genes are TRBV29-1 and TRBJ2-5; D uncertain. This CDR3 comprises 14 residues. V lost 0 bases to trimming and J lost 4 bases, with 12 bases between them. Looked up from germline, CDR1 is SQVTM and CDR2 is ANQGSEA. CDR3 sequence: CSVEDWYQPETQYF. CDR3 DNA sequence: TGCAGCGTTGAAGATTGGTACCAGCCAGAGACCCAGTACTTC.

This sequence joins TRBV14 and TRBJ2-2; 7 positions agree with TRBD1. The ends lost 5 bases at V and 2 bases at J; junction bases unmatched: 8. CDR1 is SGHDN, CDR2 FVKESK, per germline. This CDR3 region has 16 residues. CDR3 in amino acids: CASSYRGFGNTGELFF. DNA for the CDR3: TGTGCCAGCAGCTACAGGGGTTTTGGTAACACCGGGGAGCTGTTTTTT.

The V call is TRBV25-1, the J call TRBJ1-6, with 9 bases matching TRBD1. In germline, CDR1 is MGHDK, CDR2 SYGVNS. Losses at the gene ends were 4 bases for V and 10 bases for J; bases not matched to a gene: 8. The CDR3 loop spans 15 amino acids. This CDR3 is CASSAQGQGKSPLHF. The CDR3 DNA reads as TGTGCCAGCAGTGCCCAGGGACAGGGAAAATCACCCCTCCACTTT.

This chain uses TRBV11-2 with TRBJ1-2; D is unclear. The V gene lost 5 bases and the J gene lost 6 bases, with 13 bases spanning the gap. Germline assignment: CDR1 SGHAT and CDR2 FQNNGV. This CDR3 contains 13 residues. The CDR3 protein is CASSLRWLDGYTF. The DNA for the CDR3 is TGTGCCAGCAGCCTTAGGTGGTTAGATGGCTACACCTTC. Complete variable domain (other parts from reference TRBV11-2 and TRBJ1-2): EAGVAQSPRYKIIEKRQSVAFWCNPISGHATLYWYQQILGQGPKLLIQFQNNGVVDDSQLPKDRFSAERLKGVDSTLKIQPAKLEDSAVYLCASSLRWLDGYTFGSGTRLTVV.

J is TRBJ1-2 and V is TRBV2, with D unresolved. Germline-derived CDR1 and CDR2 are SNHLY and FYNNEI. Between the trimmed V and J ends, which lost 11 bases and 8 bases, there was a span of 15 bases. The CDR3 extends over 11 amino acids. DNA of the CDR3: TGTGCCGTATCTTGGGTAGGAGGCTACACCTTC. Translated: CAVSWVGGYTF.

The J gene is TRBJ2-6, the V gene TRBV3-1 (or the pseudogene TRBV3-2), with D perhaps matching TRBD1 or TRBD2 (5 bases each). With 1 base removed from V and 8 bases from J, the gap between germline ends came to 15 bases. This CDR3 comprises 16 residues. Looked up from germline, CDR1 is LGHDT and CDR2 is YNNKEL (reference sequence). CDR3 DNA: TGTGCCAGCAGCCAAGTTTTGGGGGAAGGTTCCAACGTCCTGACTTTC. This gives the protein CASSQVLGEGSNVLTF.

The chain recombines TRBV15 with TRBJ2-5, with TRBD2 matching over 7 bases. V lost 6 bases, J lost 3 bases, and 13 bases stayed unmatched. This CDR3 spans 16 amino acids. The germline gives CDR1 LNHNV, CDR2 YYDKDF (reference sequence). The CDR3 DNA is TGTGCCACCAGGGGAGGGCTCGGGGGGAAAAAAGAGACCCAGTACTTC. It codes for CATRGGLGGKKETQYF.

Within the sample, this clone is medium-sized. The J gene is TRBJ2-2, the V gene TRBV19; D ambiguous. The V end was cut by 4 bases, the J end by 3 bases, with 9 bases between. The CDR3 consists of 14 residues. The germline gives CDR1 LNHDA, CDR2 SQIVND (reference sequence). The CDR3 region is CASSTDVYTGELFF. The CDR3 coding sequence is TGTGCCAGTAGTACCGACGTGTACACCGGGGAGCTGTTTTTT.

This chain links TRBV27 with TRBJ1-6; possibly TRBD1 for D (5 bases). Trimming removed 2 bases from V and 9 bases from J, with 14 bases in between. Germline V gene data show CDR1 as MNHEY and CDR2 as SMNVEV (reference sequence). CDR3 length: 15 residues. The CDR3 DNA follows: TGTGCCAGCAGTTTAAGTCGGGCAGGGCTTTCACCCCTCCACTTT. Protein: CASSLSRAGLSPLHF.

The chain has TRBV5-1 and TRBJ1-4; D is uncertain. CDR3 length: 14 residues. V lost 0 bases and J lost 4, with 7 bases in between. In germline, CDR1 is SGHRS, CDR2 YFSETQ. The CDR3 loop is CASSLVLLNEKLFF. CDR3 bases: TGCGCCAGCAGCTTGGTACTGCTTAATGAAAAACTGTTTTTT.

The V and J genes are TRBV19 and TRBJ1-5; 9 nucleotides align to TRBD1. The CDR3 extends over 13 amino acids. The trim removed 7 bases at V and 7 bases at J, leaving 5 bases unmatched. The germline gives CDR1 LNHDA, CDR2 SQIVND (reference sequence). The CDR3 region is CASMGQGEQPQHF. CDR3 DNA: TGTGCCAGTATGGGACAGGGAGAGCAGCCCCAGCATTTT.

This chain joins TRBV5-1 and TRBJ2-3; possible D gene TRBD1, 6 bases. The CDR3 contains 16 residues. Trimming left V 4 bases short and J 2 bases short, with 17 bases between. CDR1 and CDR2 (germline): SGHRS, YFSETQ. The CDR3 region is CASSLRVGTITDTQYF. The CDR3 nucleotides read TGCGCCAGCAGCCTGCGGGTTGGGACAATCACAGATACGCAGTATTTT.

Concerning this clone: The same CDR3 arises from other DNA sequences in this sample as well. This rearrangement joins TRBV7-2 to TRBJ2-3, with a weak D call TRBD1 (6 bases). The V gene lost 5 bases and the J gene lost 1 base, with 13 bases spanning the gap. This CDR3 region has 15 residues. Germline V gene lookup returns CDR1 SGHTA and CDR2 FQGNSA. The CDR3 DNA sequence: TGTGCCAGCAGCAGGACGGGACACGGCACAGATACGCAGTATTTT. This translates into CASSRTGHGTDTQYF.

The chain couples TRBV6-5 to TRBJ1-6; 7 bases align to TRBD1. V shed 6 bases, J shed 5 bases, and the junction held 7 bases outside the gene matches. Germline V gene data show CDR1 as MNHEY and CDR2 as SVGAGI. This CDR3 spans 15 amino acids. The CDR3 loop reads CASRSTGVNNSPLHF. DNA for the CDR3: TGTGCCAGCAGATCAACAGGGGTAAATAATTCACCCCTCCACTTT.

This rearrangement joins TRBV13 to TRBJ1-2; D is perhaps TRBD1 (6 bases). This CDR3 comprises 13 residues. Germline CDR1 is PRHDT and CDR2 is FYEKMQ (reference sequence). Deletions cut 2 bases from V and 4 bases from J, with 8 bases between. CDR3 sequence: CASSLQGSYGYTF. CDR3 coding DNA: TGTGCCAGCAGCTTACAGGGGTCCTATGGCTACACCTTC.

The gene calls are TRBV29-1 and TRBJ2-7; no reliable D call. The ends were cut back, 6 bases at V and 4 bases at J, with 10 bases in the middle. The CDR3 spans 11 residues. Germline CDR1 reads SQVTM; CDR2 reads ANQGSEA. The CDR3 nucleotides are TGCAGCGTACAAGGAGTTTACGAGCAGTACTTC. This codes for CSVQGVYEQYF.

V and J are TRBV5-4 and TRBJ1-1; 7 bases fit TRBD1. CDR3 length: 13 residues. Germline V lookup: CDR1 SGHNT, CDR2 YYREEE (reference sequence). Losses at the gene ends were 4 bases for V and 10 bases for J; bases not matched to a gene: 10. CDR3 nucleotides: TGTGCCAGCAGCCGAGGACAGGCGATCGGAGCTTTCTTT. Its protein is CASSRGQAIGAFF.

The chain has TRBV30 and TRBJ2-1, with a tentative D call TRBD1 (5 bases). The CDR3 totals 12 residues. Germline CDR1 and CDR2: GTSNPN and SVGIG (reference sequence). V was clipped by 8 bases and J by 5 bases, with 13 bases between them. The CDR3 bases are TGTGCCCGTATAGGGGTGAACAATGAGCAGTTCTTC. Its protein is CARIGVNNEQFF. The complete variable domain, with remaining parts taken from reference TRBV30 and TRBJ2-1, reads SQTIHQWPATLVQPVGSPLSLECTVEGTSNPNLYWYRQAAGRGLQLLFYSVGIGQISSEVPQNLSASRPQDRQFILSSKKLLLSDSGFYLCARIGVNNEQFFGPGTRLTVL.

The chain combines TRBV7-3 with TRBJ1-1, with D unclear. The CDR3 has 14 residues. Trimming pared 2 bases from V and 2 bases from J, leaving 9 bases between. Germline assignment: CDR1 SGHTA and CDR2 FQGTGA. The CDR3 here is CASSLSGTNTEAFF. The CDR3 nucleotides are TGTGCCAGCAGCTTATCCGGCACAAACACTGAAGCTTTCTTT.

This clone was seen a single time. This rearrangement joins TRBV25-1 to TRBJ1-2; no firm D call. The length of the CDR3 is 11 residues. V was cut by 3 bases and J by 5 bases, with 4 bases left in between. CDR1 MGHDK and CDR2 SYGVNS come from the germline V gene. In DNA, the CDR3 is TGTGCCAGCAGTGACGGTTATGGCTACACCTTC. The encoded protein is CASSDGYGYTF.

For this clone: This sample also contains other DNA sequences that code for the same CDR3. The rearrangement joins TRBV7-9 to TRBJ2-7; D may be TRBD1 (6 bases). The CDR3 has 15 amino acids. V was pared by 9 bases and J by 0 bases, with 18 bases between. The V gene's germline CDR1 is SEHNR and CDR2 FQNEAQ (reference sequence). The CDR3 DNA sequence: TGTGCCAGTACAGTCGGGACATCATCCTCCTACGAGCAGTACTTC. This translates into CASTVGTSSSYEQYF. The full variable domain, in which reference TRBV7-9 and TRBJ2-7 provide the parts outside the CDR3, is DTGVSQNPRHKITKRGQNVTFRCDPISEHNRLYWYRQTLGQGPEFLTYFQNEAQLEKSRLLSDRFSAERPKGSFSTLEIQRTEQGDSAMYLCASTVGTSSSYEQYFGPGTRLTVT.